This T cell receptor (beta chain) appears in the sequencing data of a study of CD8+CD57+ T cells in acquired aplastic anemia. This clonotype has a count of ten or more. Germline V gene lookup returns CDR1 SGHKS and CDR2 YYEKEE (reference sequence). This CDR3 is built from 14 residues. The V gene lost 0 bases and the J gene lost 7 bases, with 11 bases spanning the gap. The TCR beta profiling, which covered VDJ combination and CDR3 sequence, was carried out using genomic DNA as the template. TCRdb analysed the reads with MiXCR anew, one entry per CDR3 protein. The data show around 250,000 distinct CDR3 sequences, with 45% to 65% seen just once and 6.5% to 10% held by the top ten.

The chain combines TRBV5-5 with TRBJ1-5; D gene uncertain. The TCR originated in a human donor with severe aplastic anemia or a healthy control (not recorded which). Sequenced material: sorted CD4+, CD8+, or CD8+CD57+ T cells (not recorded which) from PBMCs. CDR3 region: CASSLGGRGQPQHF. CDR3 sequence (DNA): TGTGCCAGCAGCTTGGGAGGGAGAGGGCAGCCCCAGCATTTT.